Shown below are 6 T cell receptor beta chains from a single sample sequenced in a study of blood T cell repertoires in COVID-19. Assay used: immunoSEQ multiplex PCR; TCRdb lists only in-frame clones, some missing. The table shows 350,000 to 400,000 clones, with roughly nine tenths occurring only once. Sequenced input: PBMCs or T cells enriched from blood (not recorded which). All receptors derive from a woman between 35 and 50 years old who had been exposed to COVID-19.

The chain employs TRBV21-1 and TRBJ1-3; the table gives TRBD1 as D, unverified against the DNA. TRBV21-1 is a pseudogene segment. This CDR3 is built from 15 residues. The CDR3, as DNA: TGTGCCAGCAGCAAAGGAGGGGGATCCGGAAACACCATATATTTT. It yields the protein CASSKGGGSGNTIYF.

About this clone: Other DNA sequences in the sample encode the same CDR3. J is TRBJ1-2 and V is TRBV30; TRBD1 might be the D (6 bases). The CDR3 has 12 residues. Germline CDR1 and CDR2: GTSNPN and SVGIG (reference sequence). The V end was cut by 0 bases, the J end by 4 bases, with 6 bases between. CDR3 sequence (DNA): TGTGCCTGGAGTGTAGGGGGCTATGGCTACACCTTC. It translates to CAWSVGGYGYTF.

As for this clone: Other DNA sequences within the sample encode an identical CDR3. V gene TRBV3-1 (or the pseudogene TRBV3-2) combines with J gene TRBJ2-1; the match to TRBD2 covers 11 bases. CDR3 length: 17 amino acids. CDR1 LGHDT and CDR2 YNNKEL come from the germline V gene (reference sequence). V dropped 1 base and J dropped 3; count of bases not matched to a gene: 5. CDR3: CASSQGHSGRGYNEQFF. The CDR3 DNA sequence: TGTGCCAGCAGCCAAGGGCATAGCGGGAGGGGCTACAATGAGCAGTTCTTC.

In the case of this clone: At one boundary the junction diverges from the germline segment, which might be a read error. This chain connects TRBV10-3 to TRBJ1-2; 9 positions agree with TRBD1. The CDR3 extends over 12 amino acids. The germline CDR1 and CDR2 sequences are ENHRY and SYGVKD. As DNA, the CDR3 is TGTGCCATCAGTGGGGAGTCGCGGGACAGGGACTTC. Translation: CAISGESRDRDF.

The chain combines TRBV15 with TRBJ1-2; D gene ambiguous. The CDR3 has 15 residues. Trimming removed 4 bases from V and 4 bases from J, with 16 bases in between. CDR1 is LNHNV and CDR2 is YYDKDF in the germline V gene (reference sequence). The CDR3 loop reads CATSIQRDTPYGYTF. The CDR3 coding sequence is TGTGCCACCAGCATACAGAGAGACACTCCCTATGGCTACACCTTC.

The genes are TRBV6-5 and TRBJ1-2, with D possibly being TRBD1 (6 bases). V lost 0 bases, J lost 5 bases, and 13 bases lay in between. CDR3 length: 15 amino acids. Germline assignment: CDR1 MNHEY and CDR2 SVGAGI. This CDR3 is CASSYSRGGRYGYTF. CDR3 DNA: TGTGCCAGCAGTTACTCGAGGGGGGGCAGGTATGGCTACACCTTC.